These T cell receptor beta chains were read from a single sample in a study of T cell responses to AZD1222 COVID-19 vaccine. Assay used: immunoSEQ multiplex PCR; TCRdb lists only in-frame clones, some missing. The data show approximately 120,000 clones, about 88% seen once. The material was peripheral blood, obtained on day 0 of AZD1222 vaccination. The receptors stem from an adult in good health. Both conserved end residues are part of each CDR3. D genes are given only for firm matches. Only some rows state a clone size, as once, few, many or a class for expanded clones.

>TRBJ2-2|-|once|TRBV10-3
CATRGLGELFF
TGTGCCACCAGGGGTCTGGGGGAGCTGTTTTTT
>TRBJ2-5|-|-|TRBV6-5
CASSSWGALQETQYF
TGTGCCAGCAGTTCTTGGGGGGCGCTCCAAGAGACCCAGTACTTC
>TRBJ1-5|TRBD1|once|TRBV5-8
CASSFGQARNQPQHF
TGTGCCAGCAGCTTCGGACAGGCCCGCAATCAGCCCCAGCATTTT
>TRBJ1-2|TRBD1|-|TRBV14
CASSADRAYGYTF
TGTGCCAGCAGCGCCGACAGGGCCTATGGCTACACCTTC
>TRBJ1-2|-|once|TRBV30
CAWSVRGDDGYTF
TGTGCCTGGAGTGTACGGGGGGACGATGGCTACACCTTC
>TRBJ2-1|TRBD2|-|TRBV5-6
CASSSKQREARTEQFF
TGTGCCAGCAGCTCGAAACAGCGGGAGGCCCGAACCGAGCAGTTCTTC
>TRBJ1-4|TRBD1|-|TRBV7-9
CASSPRGTGRNEKLFF
TGTGCCAGCAGCCCGAGGGGGACAGGGCGTAATGAAAAACTGTTTTTT
>TRBJ2-7|TRBD1|-|TRBV2
CASSQGQGYEQYF
TGTGCCAGCAGCCAGGGACAGGGCTACGAGCAGTACTTC
>TRBJ1-2|TRBD1|few|TRBV5-1
CASSLGAGGNYGYTF
TGCGCCAGCAGCTTGGGCGCAGGGGGAAACTATGGCTACACCTTC
>TRBJ1-3|-|few|TRBV7-8
CASSLAGTSGNTIYF
TGTGCCAGCAGCTTAGCTGGGACCTCTGGAAACACCATATATTTT
>TRBJ2-2|-|-|TRBV28
CASSSPNTGELFF
TGTGCCAGCAGTTCCCCGAACACCGGGGAGCTGTTTTTT
>TRBJ2-7|-|-|TRBV5-1
CASSLGLYYEQYF
TGCGCCAGCAGCTTGGGACTATACTACGAGCAGTACTTC
>TRBJ1-3|TRBD1|-|TRBV28
CASRPRRTGDFSGNTIYF
TGTGCCAGCAGACCCAGGAGGACAGGGGATTTCTCTGGAAACACCATATATTTT
>TRBJ2-7|TRBD2|-|TRBV5-1
CASSLGTSGFYEQYF
TGCGCCAGCAGCTTAGGTACTAGCGGGTTCTACGAGCAGTACTTC
>TRBJ1-5|-|-|TRBV28
CASSLWVAAGNQPQHF
TGTGCCAGCAGTTTATGGGTCGCGGCAGGCAATCAGCCCCAGCATTTT
>TRBJ2-2|TRBD2|-|TRBV19
CASSIFRLAGGSDTGELFF
TGTGCCAGTAGTATTTTTCGGCTAGCGGGAGGGTCGGACACCGGGGAGCTGTTTTTT
>TRBJ1-3|-|-|TRBV6-1
CASSELGLLGYTIYF
TGTGCCAGCAGTGAACTGGGGTTATTGGGATACACCATATATTTT
>TRBJ2-7|TRBD2|-|TRBV10-3
CAISANSGGMDEQYF
TGTGCCATCAGTGCTAATAGCGGGGGTATGGACGAGCAGTACTTC
>TRBJ2-1|TRBD2|-|TRBV27
CTSSLLASGGAFNEQFF
TGTACCAGCAGTTTATTGGCTAGCGGGGGGGCCTTCAATGAGCAGTTCTTC
>TRBJ1-2|TRBD1|-|TRBV24-1
CATSDPSQGGHGGYTF
TGTGCCACCAGTGATCCCTCACAGGGGGGCCATGGCGGCTACACCTTC
>TRBJ2-7|-|-|TRBV27
CASSLGARIGEQYF
TGTGCCAGCAGCCTCGGGGCGCGTATCGGGGAGCAGTACTTC
>TRBJ1-6|-|-|TRBV5-5
CASSLEANSPLHF
TGTGCCAGCAGCTTGGAGGCTAATTCACCCCTCCACTTT